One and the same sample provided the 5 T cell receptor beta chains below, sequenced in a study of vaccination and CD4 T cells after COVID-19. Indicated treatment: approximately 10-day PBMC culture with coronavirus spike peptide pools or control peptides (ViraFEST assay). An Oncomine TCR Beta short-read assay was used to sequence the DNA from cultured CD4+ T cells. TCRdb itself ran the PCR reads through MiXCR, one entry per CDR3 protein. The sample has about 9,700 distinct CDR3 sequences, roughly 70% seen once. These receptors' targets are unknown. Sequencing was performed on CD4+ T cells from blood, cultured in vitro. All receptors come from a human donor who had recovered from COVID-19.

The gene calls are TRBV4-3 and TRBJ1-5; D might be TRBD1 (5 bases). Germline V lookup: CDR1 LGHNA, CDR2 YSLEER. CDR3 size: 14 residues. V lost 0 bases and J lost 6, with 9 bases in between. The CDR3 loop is CASSQDGGVQPQHF. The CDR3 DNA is TGCGCCAGCAGCCAAGATGGGGGGGTTCAGCCCCAGCATTTT.

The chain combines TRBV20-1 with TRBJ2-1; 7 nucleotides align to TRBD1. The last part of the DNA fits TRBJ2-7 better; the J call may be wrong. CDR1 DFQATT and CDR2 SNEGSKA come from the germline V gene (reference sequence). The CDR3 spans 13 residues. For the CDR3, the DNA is TGCAGTGCTCCGCGACAGGGCCCCTCCGAGCAGTACTTC. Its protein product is CSAPRQGPSEQYF.

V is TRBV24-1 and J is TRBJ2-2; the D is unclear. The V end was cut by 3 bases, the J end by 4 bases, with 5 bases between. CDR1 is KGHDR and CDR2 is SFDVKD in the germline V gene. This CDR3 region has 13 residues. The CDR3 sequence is CATSDALTGELFF. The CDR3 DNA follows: TGTGCCACCAGTGATGCCCTCACCGGGGAGCTGTTTTTT.

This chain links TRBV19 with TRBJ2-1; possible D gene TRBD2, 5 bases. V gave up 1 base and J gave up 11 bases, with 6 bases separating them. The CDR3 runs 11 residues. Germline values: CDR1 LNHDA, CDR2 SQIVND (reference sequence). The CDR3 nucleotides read TGTGCCAGTAGTATAGGACTAAAGCAGTTCTTC. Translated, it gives CASSIGLKQFF.

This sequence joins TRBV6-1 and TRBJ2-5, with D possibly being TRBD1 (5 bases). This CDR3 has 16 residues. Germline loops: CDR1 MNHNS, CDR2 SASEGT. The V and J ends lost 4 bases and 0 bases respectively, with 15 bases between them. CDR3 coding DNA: TGTGCCAGCAGTGTAAGGGGCTCCGGGTACCAAGAGACCCAGTACTTC. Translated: CASSVRGSGYQETQYF.